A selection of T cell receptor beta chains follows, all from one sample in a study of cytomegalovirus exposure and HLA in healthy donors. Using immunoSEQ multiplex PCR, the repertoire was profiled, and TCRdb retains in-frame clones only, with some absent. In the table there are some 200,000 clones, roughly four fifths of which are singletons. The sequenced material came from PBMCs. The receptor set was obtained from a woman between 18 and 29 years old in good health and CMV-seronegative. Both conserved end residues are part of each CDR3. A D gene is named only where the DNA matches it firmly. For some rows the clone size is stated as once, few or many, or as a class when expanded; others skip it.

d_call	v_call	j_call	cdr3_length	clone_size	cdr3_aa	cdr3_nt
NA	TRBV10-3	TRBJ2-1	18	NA	CAISSLGSRGDPYNEQFF	TGTGCCATCAGTTCCCTCGGGTCCCGGGGTGACCCTTACAATGAGCAGTTCTTC
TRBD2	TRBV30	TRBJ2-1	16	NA	CAWSVQRGSYYNEQFF	TGTGCCTGGAGTGTACAACGCGGGAGTTACTACAATGAGCAGTTCTTC
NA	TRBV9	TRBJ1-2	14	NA	CASSGGGSDYGYTF	TGTGCCAGCAGCGGAGGGGGAAGCGACTATGGCTACACCTTC
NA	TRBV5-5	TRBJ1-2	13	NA	CASSFGQAGGYTF	TGTGCCAGCAGCTTCGGGCAGGCGGGAGGCTACACCTTC
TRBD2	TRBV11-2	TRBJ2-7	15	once	CASSRDYGTNHEQYF	TGTGCCAGCAGCCGGGACTATGGGACGAACCACGAGCAGTACTTC
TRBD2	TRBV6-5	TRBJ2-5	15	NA	CASSPGLAGAETQYF	TGTGCCAGCAGCCCCGGACTAGCGGGAGCGGAGACCCAGTACTTC
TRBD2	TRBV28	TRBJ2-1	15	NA	CASSVSGNSYNEQFF	TGTGCCAGCAGTGTTAGCGGGAACAGTTACAATGAGCAGTTCTTC
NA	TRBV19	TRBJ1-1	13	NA	CASKARGSTEAFF	TGTGCCAGTAAAGCCCGCGGGAGCACTGAAGCTTTCTTT
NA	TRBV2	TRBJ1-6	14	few	CASSTTRGASPLHF	TGTGCCAGCAGCACGACCCGGGGGGCATCACCCCTCCACTTT
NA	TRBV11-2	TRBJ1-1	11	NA	CASSFRTEAFF	TGTGCCAGCAGCTTTCGTACTGAAGCTTTCTTT
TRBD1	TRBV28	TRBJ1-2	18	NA	CASSLWAARGQGAIGYTF	TGTGCCAGCAGTTTATGGGCGGCCCGGGGACAGGGGGCAATTGGCTACACCTTC
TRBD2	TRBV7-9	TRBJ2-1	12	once	CASRTSEYEQFF	TGTGCCAGCAGGACTAGCGAGTACGAGCAGTTCTTC
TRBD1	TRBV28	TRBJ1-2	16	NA	CASSSWTGGSNYGYTF	TGTGCCAGCAGTTCCTGGACAGGGGGCTCCAACTATGGCTACACCTTC
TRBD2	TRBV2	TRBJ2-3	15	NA	CASSDRFGRGDTQYF	TGTGCCAGCAGTGATCGATTCGGGAGGGGAGATACGCAGTATTTT
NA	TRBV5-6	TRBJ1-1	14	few	CASSLKGMNTEAFF	TGTGCCAGCAGCTTAAAGGGGATGAACACTGAAGCTTTCTTT
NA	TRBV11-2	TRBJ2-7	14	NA	CASSLDVDTYEQYF	TGTGCCAGCAGCTTAGATGTCGACACCTACGAGCAGTACTTC
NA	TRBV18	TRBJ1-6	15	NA	CASSQQSSYNSPLHF	TGTGCCAGCTCGCAACAGAGCTCCTATAATTCACCCCTCCACTTT
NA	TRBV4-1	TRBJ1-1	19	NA	CASSPVGGLQGPMNTEAFF	TGCGCCAGCAGCCCCGTAGGTGGGCTACAGGGCCCCATGAACACTGAAGCTTTCTTT
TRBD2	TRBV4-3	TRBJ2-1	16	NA	CASSLEGLAGYNEQFF	TGCGCCAGCAGCCTAGAGGGTCTAGCGGGGTACAATGAGCAGTTCTTC
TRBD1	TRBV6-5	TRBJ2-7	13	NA	CAGSYDRGSEQYF	TGTGCCGGCAGTTATGACAGGGGATCCGAGCAGTACTTC
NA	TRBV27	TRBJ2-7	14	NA	CASSLNRLAYEQYF	TGTGCCAGCAGTTTAAACAGATTAGCCTACGAGCAGTACTTC
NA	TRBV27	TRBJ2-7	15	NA	CASSIRGGTLYEQYF	TGTGCCAGCAGTATAAGGGGGGGCACCCTCTACGAGCAGTACTTC
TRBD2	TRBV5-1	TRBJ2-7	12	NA	CASSSAGGEQYF	TGCGCCAGCAGCTCTGCGGGAGGCGAGCAGTACTTC
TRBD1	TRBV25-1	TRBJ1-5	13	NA	CATGTGINQPQHF	TGTGCCACCGGGACAGGGATTAATCAGCCCCAGCATTTT
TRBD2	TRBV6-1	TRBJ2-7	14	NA	CASRSRGRSNEQYF	TGTGCCAGCAGGTCGCGCGGGAGGTCCAACGAGCAGTACTTC
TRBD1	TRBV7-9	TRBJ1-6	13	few	CASSFTGDSPLHF	TGTGCCAGCAGCTTTACAGGGGATTCACCCCTCCACTTT
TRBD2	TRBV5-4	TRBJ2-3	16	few	CASRSTSGRRADTQYF	TGTGCCAGCAGATCCACTAGCGGGAGAAGAGCAGATACGCAGTATTTT
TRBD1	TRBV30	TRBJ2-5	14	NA	CAWNPTGGSETQYF	TGTGCCTGGAATCCCACAGGGGGCAGTGAGACCCAGTACTTC
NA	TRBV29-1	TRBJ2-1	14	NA	CSVEGGPSGVEQFF	TGCAGCGTTGAAGGGGGGCCCAGCGGGGTTGAGCAGTTCTTC
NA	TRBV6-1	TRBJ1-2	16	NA	CASSVRIRGYVDGYTF	TGTGCCAGCAGTGTAAGGATTCGGGGTTACGTGGATGGCTACACCTTC
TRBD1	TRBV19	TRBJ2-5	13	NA	CASSPRQGETQYF	TGTGCCAGTAGTCCACGACAGGGGGAGACCCAGTACTTC
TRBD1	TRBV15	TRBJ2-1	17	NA	CATSRVGTVYSYNEQFF	TGTGCCACCAGCAGAGTAGGGACAGTCTACTCCTACAATGAGCAGTTCTTC